These T cell receptor beta chains were read from a single sample in a study of T cells in Graves' hyperthyroidism and ophthalmopathy. TCRdb re-called the multiplex PCR reads with MiXCR, one entry per CDR3 protein. The sample lists 500,000 to 800,000 distinct CDR3 sequences; 45% were seen once. The specimen sequenced was peripheral blood or thyroid tissue (not recorded which). These receptor sequences come from an adult man with Graves' disease, either hyperthyroidism or ophthalmopathy (not recorded which). Both conserved end residues are part of each CDR3. D genes are given only for firm matches. Only some rows state a clone size, as once, few, many or a class for expanded clones.

>TRBJ1-1|TRBD1|14|few|TRBV12-3/TRBV12-4
TGTGCCAGCAGGACAGGGTCCGGGGGCACTGAAGCTTTCTTT
CASRTGSGGTEAFF
>TRBJ2-7|TRBD2|15|NA|TRBV11-2
TGTGCCAGCAGCCAAGCAACGCTAGCGGGGGGCATCAGGTACTTC
CASSQATLAGGIRYF
>TRBJ1-5|NA|15|NA|TRBV12-3/TRBV12-4
TGTGCCAACACCCCAGGACCGGGGAGCAATCAGCCCCAGCATTTT
CANTPGPGSNQPQHF
>TRBJ1-2|NA|12|NA|TRBV20-1
TGCAGTGCTACTGGACAGAACTATGGCTACACCTTC
CSATGQNYGYTF
>TRBJ2-7|NA|12|once|TRBV29-1
TGCAGCGTTGACCCCGGGAGCAGCGAGCAGTACTTC
CSVDPGSSEQYF
>TRBJ2-7|TRBD1|14|NA|TRBV2
TGTGCCAGCAGTTTACGACAGGGGGTATACGAGCAGTACTTC
CASSLRQGVYEQYF
>TRBJ1-2|TRBD1|18|NA|TRBV29-1
TGCAGCGTTGATACTCCAGGGGGCGCGAGAAGGGCGTCCCATGGCTACACCTTC
CSVDTPGGARRASHGYTF
>TRBJ2-7|NA|14|few|TRBV20-1
TGCAGTGCTAGGGAGGTCCTGAGTTCCTACGAGCAGTACTTC
CSAREVLSSYEQYF
>TRBJ2-5|TRBD2|16|few|TRBV7-2
TGTGCCAGCAGCCAAGATCGACTAGCGGGACGAGAGACCCAGTACTTC
CASSQDRLAGRETQYF
>TRBJ1-4|TRBD1|13|NA|TRBV29-1
TGCAGCGCCCAGACAGGGCAGAGGGAAAAACTGTTTTTT
CSAQTGQREKLFF
>TRBJ1-6|NA|14|NA|TRBV7-2
TGTGCCAGCAATCCCCCTAGGCAGAATTCACCCCTCCACTTT
CASNPPRQNSPLHF
>TRBJ1-6|TRBD1|16|NA|TRBV7-8
TGTGCCAGCAGCTTAGGAGGGACAGGGCGTAATTCACCCCTCCACTTT
CASSLGGTGRNSPLHF
>TRBJ2-5|NA|14|NA|TRBV19
TGTGCCAGTAGCCGTTTACCGGGACAAGAGACCCAGTACTTC
CASSRLPGQETQYF
>TRBJ1-2|NA|13|many|TRBV10-1
TGCGCCAGCAGTGAGTCGATTGTGATGGTCCCTTCCTTC
CASSESIVMVPSF
>TRBJ2-7|NA|13|NA|TRBV24-1
TGTGCCACCAGTGATCCCCGGGACTACGAGCAGTACTTC
CATSDPRDYEQYF
>TRBJ1-6|NA|16|few|TRBV7-8
TGCGCCAGCAGCCAAGACGGGGGGCCGGGGGTTTCGACCCTCCACTTT
CASSQDGGPGVSTLHF
>TRBJ1-3|NA|14|NA|TRBV10-3
TGTGCCATCAGTGAGGGGTTTCTGGGAAACACCATATATTTT
CAISEGFLGNTIYF
>TRBJ2-7|NA|13|once|TRBV7-9
TGTGCCAGCAGCGAGGGACGGGCCTACGAGCAGTACTTC
CASSEGRAYEQYF
>TRBJ1-2|NA|15|few|TRBV9
TGTGCCAGCAGCCGCTTACTCGCAGGGAGCTATGGCTACACCTTC
CASSRLLAGSYGYTF
>TRBJ1-2|NA|14|NA|TRBV7-9
TGTGCCAGCAGCGTTGAAGCATTTCAAGATGGCTACACCTTC
CASSVEAFQDGYTF
>TRBJ1-3|TRBD1|13|NA|TRBV10-3
TGTGCCAGCGGGACAGCCTCTGGAAACACCATATATTTT
CASGTASGNTIYF
>TRBJ1-5|NA|16|NA|TRBV7-9
TGTGCCAGCAGCTTAGATGTCAGGGGTCGGGATCAGCCCCAGCATTTT
CASSLDVRGRDQPQHF
>TRBJ2-7|TRBD1|19|NA|TRBV7-9
TGTGCCAGCAGCTCTCACCGGAGGGCGAACAGGGGGAACTCCTACGAGCAGTACTTC
CASSSHRRANRGNSYEQYF
>TRBJ2-5|NA|14|NA|TRBV26
TGTGCCAGCAGTTCCCCATACGGGTCGGAGACCCAGTACTTC
CASSSPYGSETQYF
>TRBJ2-5|TRBD2|14|NA|TRBV9
TGTGCCAGCAGTGGGACTAGTCGGACAGAGACCCAGTACTTC
CASSGTSRTETQYF
>TRBJ1-1|NA|12|NA|TRBV12-3/TRBV12-4
TGTGCCAGCAGCTTTACAGGTCGGGAAGCTTTCTTT
CASSFTGREAFF
>TRBJ1-1|TRBD1|15|NA|TRBV29-1
TGCAGCGTTCGGGAAGCAGGGACAGGATACACTGAAGCTTTCTTT
CSVREAGTGYTEAFF
>TRBJ2-7|NA|15|NA|TRBV2
TGTGCCAGCAGTTTTGGCGGCGGAGGATCCTACGAGCAGTACTTC
CASSFGGGGSYEQYF
>TRBJ2-7|NA|15|NA|TRBV25-1
TGTGCCAGCAGCCGGACCGGGGGGCAGGTTGGGGAGCAGTACTTC
CASSRTGGQVGEQYF
>TRBJ1-2|TRBD1|13|NA|TRBV7-2
TGTGCCAGCAGATTGACAGGGCAATATGGCTACACCTTC
CASRLTGQYGYTF
>TRBJ2-7|NA|14|NA|TRBV7-8
TGTGCCAGCAGCTTAACCCTGGATTTCTACGAGCAGTACTTC
CASSLTLDFYEQYF
>TRBJ1-4|NA|13|many|TRBV10-1
TGCGCCAGCAGTGACGGGGTTAAAGAAAAACTGTTTTTT
CASSDGVKEKLFF
>TRBJ1-2|TRBD1|15|NA|TRBV4-1
TGCGCCAGCAGCCCGACGGACAGGGCACACTATGGCTACACCTTC
CASSPTDRAHYGYTF
>TRBJ1-5|NA|15|many|TRBV24-1
TGTGCCACCAGTGATTCAGGTAGGAGCAATCAGCCCCAGCATTTT
CATSDSGRSNQPQHF